A selection of T cell receptor beta chains follows, all from one sample in a study of CD8 T cells in Susac syndrome. TCRdb re-called the immunoSEQ multiplex PCR reads through MiXCR, storing one row per CDR3 protein. The sample carries 45,000 to 60,000 distinct CDR3 sequences, around 92% recorded once. The sequencing sample was made of CD8+ T cells from PBMCs. The source is a human donor in good health. Both conserved end residues are part of each CDR3. A D gene is named only where the DNA matches it firmly. Expanded clones are given a class, and other clones once, few, many or no size at all.

- | TRBD1 | TRBJ2-1 | TRBV4-1 | CASSQDSRTGVNNEQFF | TGCGCCAGCAGCCAAGATAGTCGGACAGGGGTGAACAATGAGCAGTTCTTC
- | - | TRBJ1-2 | TRBV3-1 | CASTGQGHGYTF | TGTGCCAGCACGGGGCAGGGCCATGGCTACACCTTC
- | TRBD2 | TRBJ2-1 | TRBV23-1 | CASSQSRTHGGRAGDEQFF | TGCGCCAGCAGTCAATCGAGGACTCACGGCGGGAGGGCCGGGGATGAGCAGTTCTTC
- | - | TRBJ1-1 | TRBV6-6 | CASSLKGRSEAFF | TGTGCCAGCAGCTTAAAGGGGAGGTCTGAAGCTTTCTTT
- | - | TRBJ2-4 | TRBV7-8 | CASSPPWKTKNIQYF | TGTGCCAGCAGCCCCCCTTGGAAAACCAAAAACATTCAGTACTTC
- | TRBD1 | TRBJ1-2 | TRBV19 | CASSPTGEDGYTF | TGTGCCAGTAGCCCGACAGGGGAGGATGGCTACACCTTC
- | - | TRBJ2-7 | TRBV27 | CASSLKGGYSYEQYF | TGTGCCAGCAGTTTAAAGGGGGGCTACTCCTACGAGCAGTACTTC
- | - | TRBJ2-1 | TRBV12-3/TRBV12-4 | CASSATLSLSYNEQFF | TGTGCCAGCAGTGCGACTCTCTCCCTCTCCTACAATGAGCAGTTCTTC
- | - | TRBJ2-7 | TRBV14 | CASSQDTGYTYEQYF | TGTGCCAGCAGCCAAGACACTGGGTATACCTACGAGCAGTACTTC
- | TRBD2 | TRBJ2-7 | TRBV30 | CAWSVRGGFRSYEQYF | TGTGCCTGGAGTGTACGGGGGGGATTCCGCTCATACGAGCAGTACTTC
- | - | TRBJ1-5 | TRBV30 | CAWSVALDPNQPQHF | TGTGCCTGGAGTGTGGCCCTTGACCCCAATCAGCCCCAGCATTTT
few | - | TRBJ2-7 | TRBV4-1 | CASSQDTGQAYEQYF | TGCGCCAGCAGCCAAGATACGGGGCAGGCCTACGAGCAGTACTTC
- | - | TRBJ1-4 | TRBV15 | CATSRVGRTEKLFF | TGTGCCACCAGCAGAGTTGGACGGACCGAAAAACTGTTTTTT
- | TRBD2 | TRBJ2-1 | TRBV6-5 | CASSYSLAGGKSNEQFF | TGTGCCAGCAGTTACTCGCTAGCGGGAGGGAAGTCGAATGAGCAGTTCTTC
- | - | TRBJ2-1 | TRBV7-2 | CASGEASYNEQFF | TGTGCCAGCGGGGAGGCATCCTACAATGAGCAGTTCTTC
- | TRBD1 | TRBJ1-1 | TRBV4-1 | CASSQDRGPVNTEAFF | TGCGCCAGCAGCCAAGATAGGGGGCCCGTGAACACTGAAGCTTTCTTT
once | - | TRBJ1-5 | TRBV12-3/TRBV12-4 | CASSSGALNQPQHF | TGTGCCAGCAGCTCCGGCGCCCTAAATCAGCCCCAGCATTTT
- | TRBD2 | TRBJ2-6 | TRBV4-1 | CASSQDQGLAWIEMGTGANVLTF | TGCGCCAGCAGCCAAGATCAGGGACTAGCGTGGATCGAGATGGGCACTGGGGCCAACGTCCTGACTTTC
- | TRBD1 | TRBJ1-2 | TRBV7-9 | CASSLAGTGYGYTF | TGTGCCAGCAGCTTAGCTGGGACAGGCTATGGCTACACCTTC
- | TRBD2 | TRBJ2-5 | TRBV28 | CASSPGLEETQYF | TGTGCCAGCAGTCCGGGACTAGAAGAGACCCAGTACTTC
- | - | TRBJ2-1 | TRBV5-1 | CASSLEPGWSYEQFF | TGCGCCAGCAGCTTGGAGCCAGGGTGGAGCTATGAGCAGTTCTTC
- | TRBD2 | TRBJ2-3 | TRBV29-1 | CSVEWSGTSTDTQYF | TGCAGCGTTGAATGGAGCGGGACCAGCACAGATACGCAGTATTTT
- | TRBD2 | TRBJ2-7 | TRBV2 | CASSGRAGDLYEQYF | TGTGCCAGCAGTGGCCGGGCGGGAGACCTCTACGAGCAGTACTTC
- | TRBD2 | TRBJ2-1 | TRBV6-2/TRBV6-3 | CASSYSVQGGYNEQFF | TGTGCCAGCAGTTACTCGGTGCAGGGAGGGTACAATGAGCAGTTCTTC
- | TRBD2 | TRBJ2-1 | TRBV7-9 | CASPLAGDGNEQFF | TGTGCCAGCCCCCTAGCGGGAGATGGGAATGAGCAGTTCTTC
- | - | TRBJ2-7 | TRBV20-1 | CSARDRAGFSYEQYF | TGCAGTGCTAGAGATCGGGCAGGGTTCTCCTACGAGCAGTACTTC
- | - | TRBJ1-2 | TRBV7-9 | CASSLGQGGYTF | TGTGCCAGCAGCTTAGGGCAGGGAGGCTACACCTTC
- | TRBD1 | TRBJ1-1 | TRBV6-1 | CASSTGTGGGYAEAFF | TGTGCCAGCAGTACCGGGACAGGGGGGGGCTACGCTGAAGCTTTCTTT
- | - | TRBJ2-5 | TRBV7-9 | CASSLIGHGTRQETQYF | TGTGCCAGCAGCTTAATTGGCCATGGAACCCGCCAAGAGACCCAGTACTTC
- | - | TRBJ1-1 | TRBV14 | CASSQDRRVFTEAFF | TGTGCCAGCAGCCAAGATAGGAGAGTGTTCACTGAAGCTTTCTTT
- | - | TRBJ2-7 | TRBV29-1 | CSVEEPDGNYEQYF | TGCAGCGTTGAAGAACCGGACGGGAACTACGAGCAGTACTTC
- | - | TRBJ1-2 | TRBV27 | CASSLLAPGNYGYTF | TGTGCCAGCAGTTTATTGGCCCCGGGCAACTATGGCTACACCTTC
once | TRBD2 | TRBJ2-1 | TRBV6-2/TRBV6-3 | CAVEAGGPYNEQFF | TGTGCCGTCGAGGCGGGAGGACCCTACAATGAGCAGTTCTTC
- | - | TRBJ1-1 | TRBV27 | CASSFDRNTEAFF | TGTGCCAGCAGTTTTGACAGGAACACTGAAGCTTTCTTT
- | TRBD1 | TRBJ2-7 | TRBV13 | CASSLGPQGSLPEQYF | TGTGCCAGCAGCTTAGGCCCACAGGGGTCTCTCCCCGAGCAGTACTTC
- | - | TRBJ1-6 | TRBV19 | CAIGTANSPLHF | TGTGCCATCGGGACGGCGAATTCACCCCTCCACTTT
- | TRBD2 | TRBJ2-2 | TRBV29-1 | CSVEEGGTGELFF | TGCAGCGTTGAAGAGGGGGGGACCGGGGAGCTGTTTTTT
- | - | TRBJ1-2 | TRBV14 | CASSQGRGKLSGYTF | TGTGCCAGCAGCCAAGGCAGGGGCAAACTGAGTGGCTACACCTTC
- | TRBD2 | TRBJ2-7 | TRBV5-4 | CASSSGLAVTYEQYF | TGTGCCAGCAGCTCCGGACTAGCGGTTACCTACGAGCAGTACTTC
- | - | TRBJ2-5 | TRBV7-9 | CASSLAPAREGRETQYF | TGTGCCAGCAGCTTAGCCCCGGCTAGAGAGGGGAGGGAGACCCAGTACTTC
- | TRBD1 | TRBJ2-2 | TRBV7-8 | CASSLLPTGITGELFF | TGTGCCAGCAGCTTATTACCGACAGGGATCACCGGGGAGCTGTTTTTT
- | - | TRBJ2-7 | TRBV7-9 | CASSGPGTPRSRSYEQYF | TGTGCCAGCAGTGGACCCGGGACACCCCGATCGAGAAGCTACGAGCAGTACTTC
- | TRBD1 | TRBJ1-2 | TRBV7-8 | CASSLQGGVNYGYTF | TGTGCCAGCAGCTTACAGGGGGGGGTTAACTATGGCTACACCTTC
- | - | TRBJ1-1 | TRBV4-2 | CASSQVMIMNTEAFF | TGTGCCAGCAGCCAAGTTATGATCATGAACACTGAAGCTTTCTTT
- | - | TRBJ2-3 | TRBV11-2 | CASSLSNRDNTQYF | TGTGCCAGCAGCCTATCCAACAGGGACAATACGCAGTATTTT
once | - | TRBJ1-1 | TRBV30 | CAWSPPGGLTEAFF | TGTGCCTGGAGTCCCCCGGGGGGCCTAACTGAAGCTTTCTTT
once | TRBD2 | TRBJ2-3 | TRBV18 | CASSPGGRTDTQYF | TGTGCCAGCTCACCGGGGGGGAGGACAGATACGCAGTATTTT
- | TRBD2 | TRBJ2-1 | TRBV7-9 | CASSFTSGRSNEQFF | TGTGCCAGCAGCTTCACTAGCGGGAGAAGCAATGAGCAGTTCTTC